This T cell receptor beta chain was identified during a study of regulatory T cells in long-lasting Graves disease. This clonotype was counted ten times or more. Assembly of TCR beta libraries relied on iRepertoire HTBI primers together with Arm-PCR of CDR3 regions. Each CDR3 protein is one row after TCRdb ran MiXCR on the multiplex PCR reads. The sample lists 430,000 or so distinct CDR3 sequences, around a fifth occurring once. The time point denotes: persistent/refractory GD, antithyroid drugs over 5 years with positive TRAb. The TCR library was made from RNA extracted from PBMCs. Into tubes containing EDTA, approximately 8.9 milliliters of peripheral blood were drawn. This TCR was recovered from a female donor with Graves disease. The specimen comprised peripheral blood mononuclear cells (PBMCs), sampled when the disease was refractory, from a patient treated with antithyroid drugs.

The CDR3 DNA sequence: TGTGCCAGTAAAGACAGGGGCGAATATGGCTACACCTTC. Protein sequence: CASKDRGEYGYTF. This chain links TRBV12-3 or TRBV12-4 with TRBJ1-2, with 8 bases that match TRBD1. The CDR3 extends over 13 amino acids. After removal of 9 bases from V and 5 bases from J, the junction contained 8 bases not matched to a gene.